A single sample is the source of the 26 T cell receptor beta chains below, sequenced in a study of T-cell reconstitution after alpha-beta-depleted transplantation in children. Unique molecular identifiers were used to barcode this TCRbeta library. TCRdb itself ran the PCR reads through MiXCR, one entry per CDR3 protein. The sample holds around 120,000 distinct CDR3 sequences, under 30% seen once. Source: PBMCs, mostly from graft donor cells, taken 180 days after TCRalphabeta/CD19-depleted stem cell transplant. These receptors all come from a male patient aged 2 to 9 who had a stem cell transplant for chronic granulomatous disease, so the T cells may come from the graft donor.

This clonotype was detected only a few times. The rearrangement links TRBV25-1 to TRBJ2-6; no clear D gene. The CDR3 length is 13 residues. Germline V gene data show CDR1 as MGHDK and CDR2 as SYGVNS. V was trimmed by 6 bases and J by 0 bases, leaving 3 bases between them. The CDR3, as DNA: TGTGCCAGCAGATCCTCTGGGGCCAACGTCCTGACTTTC. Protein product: CASRSSGANVLTF.

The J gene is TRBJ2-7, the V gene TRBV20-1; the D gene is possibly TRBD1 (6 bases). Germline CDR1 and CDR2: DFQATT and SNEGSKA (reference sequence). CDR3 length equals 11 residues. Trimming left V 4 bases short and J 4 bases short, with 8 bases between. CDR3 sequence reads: CSATGVYEQYF. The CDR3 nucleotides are TGCAGTGCTACAGGGGTATACGAGCAGTACTTC.

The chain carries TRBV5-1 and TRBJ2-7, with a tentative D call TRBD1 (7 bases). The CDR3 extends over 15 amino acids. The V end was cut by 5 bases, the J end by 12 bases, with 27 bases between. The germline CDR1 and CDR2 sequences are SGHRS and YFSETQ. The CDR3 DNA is TGCGCCAGCAGGGCCGCGGGACAGATAACGAGCGTGGCGTACTTC. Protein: CASRAAGQITSVAYF.

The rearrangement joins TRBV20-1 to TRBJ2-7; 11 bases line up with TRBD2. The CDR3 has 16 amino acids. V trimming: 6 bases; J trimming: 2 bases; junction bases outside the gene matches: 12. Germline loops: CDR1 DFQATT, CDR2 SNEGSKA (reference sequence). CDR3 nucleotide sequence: TGCAGTGCCGGTAGGCAGGGGACTAGCGGAACCTACGAGCAGTACTTC. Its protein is CSAGRQGTSGTYEQYF.

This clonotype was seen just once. The chain's CDR3 is CASSPMGRGQTDTQYF. The CDR3 DNA reads as TGCGCCAGCAGCCCTATGGGTAGGGGGCAGACAGATACGCAGTATTTT. The chain joins TRBV5-1 to TRBJ2-3; 7 nucleotides agree with TRBD1. CDR1 is SGHRS, CDR2 YFSETQ, per germline. V lost 4 bases, J lost 3 bases, and 11 bases stayed unmatched. The CDR3 runs to 16 residues.

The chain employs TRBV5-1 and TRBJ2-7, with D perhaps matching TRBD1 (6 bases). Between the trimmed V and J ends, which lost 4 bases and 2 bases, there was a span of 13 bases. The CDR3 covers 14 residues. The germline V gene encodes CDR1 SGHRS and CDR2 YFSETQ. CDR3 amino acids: CASSPRQDPYEQYF. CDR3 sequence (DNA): TGCGCCAGCAGCCCCAGACAGGATCCCTACGAGCAGTACTTC.

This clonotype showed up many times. CDR3 residues: CASSFRQDLFTGELFF. The CDR3 nucleotides read TGTGCCAGCAGTTTCAGACAGGACCTCTTCACCGGGGAGCTGTTTTTT. V gene TRBV6-5 combines with J gene TRBJ2-2, with a weak D call TRBD1 (6 bases). This CDR3 spans 16 amino acids. Germline V CDR1 and CDR2: MNHEY, SVGAGI. Trimming cost V 4 bases and J 4 bases, with 16 bases left between them.

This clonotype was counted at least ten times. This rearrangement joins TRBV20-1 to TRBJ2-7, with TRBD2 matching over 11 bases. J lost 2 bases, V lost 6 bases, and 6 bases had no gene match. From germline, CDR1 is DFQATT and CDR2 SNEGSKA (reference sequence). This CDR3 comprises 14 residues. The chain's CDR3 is CSAISGGATYEQYF. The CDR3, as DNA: TGCAGTGCAATTAGCGGGGGGGCTACCTACGAGCAGTACTTC.

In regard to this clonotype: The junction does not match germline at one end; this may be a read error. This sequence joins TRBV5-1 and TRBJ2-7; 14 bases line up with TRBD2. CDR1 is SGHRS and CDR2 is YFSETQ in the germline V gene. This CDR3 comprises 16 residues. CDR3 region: CATSSKVGLAGAEQYF. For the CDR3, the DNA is TGCGCCACCAGCTCGAAGGTGGGACTAGCGGGAGCCGAGCAGTACTTC.

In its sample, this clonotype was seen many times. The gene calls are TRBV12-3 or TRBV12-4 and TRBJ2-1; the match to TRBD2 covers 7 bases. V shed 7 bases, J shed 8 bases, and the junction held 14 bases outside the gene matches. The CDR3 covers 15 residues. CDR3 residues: CASNPYGPAGDEQFF. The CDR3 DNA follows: TGTGCCAGCAATCCCTACGGACCCGCGGGGGATGAGCAGTTCTTC.

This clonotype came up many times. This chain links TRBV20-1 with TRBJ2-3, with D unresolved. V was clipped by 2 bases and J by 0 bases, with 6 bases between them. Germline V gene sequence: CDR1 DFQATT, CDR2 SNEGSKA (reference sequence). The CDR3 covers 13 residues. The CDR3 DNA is TGCAGTGCTAGACCAGCTAGCACAGATACGCAGTATTTT. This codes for CSARPASTDTQYF.

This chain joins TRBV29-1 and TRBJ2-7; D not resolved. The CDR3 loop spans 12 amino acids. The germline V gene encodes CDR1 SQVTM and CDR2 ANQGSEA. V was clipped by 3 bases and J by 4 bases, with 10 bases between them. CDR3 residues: CSVEVGMYEQYF. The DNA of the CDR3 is TGCAGCGTTGAGGTAGGGATGTACGAGCAGTACTTC.

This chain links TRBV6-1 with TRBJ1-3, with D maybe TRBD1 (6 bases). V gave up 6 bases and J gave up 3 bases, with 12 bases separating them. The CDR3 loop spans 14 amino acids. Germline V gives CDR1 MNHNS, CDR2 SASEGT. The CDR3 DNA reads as TGTGCCAGCAGAAGGGGGGTTCTTGGAAACACCATATATTTT. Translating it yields CASRRGVLGNTIYF.

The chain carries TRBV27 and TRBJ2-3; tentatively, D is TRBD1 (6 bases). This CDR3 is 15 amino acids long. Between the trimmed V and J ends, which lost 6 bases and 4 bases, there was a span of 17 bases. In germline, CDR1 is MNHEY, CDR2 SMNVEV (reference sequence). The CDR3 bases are TGTGCCAGCAGAGGCTTGGGGGCGGTGCCAGATACGCAGTATTTT. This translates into CASRGLGAVPDTQYF.

The CDR3 coding sequence is TGCGCCAGCAGCGCCCTGACTAGCGGGAGTATTTACGAGCAGTACTTC. This sequence encodes CASSALTSGSIYEQYF. The chain joins TRBV5-1 to TRBJ2-7; 12 nucleotides line up with TRBD2. Germline V CDR1 and CDR2: SGHRS, YFSETQ. V dropped 4 bases and J dropped 4; count of bases not matched to a gene: 9. The CDR3 length is 16 residues.

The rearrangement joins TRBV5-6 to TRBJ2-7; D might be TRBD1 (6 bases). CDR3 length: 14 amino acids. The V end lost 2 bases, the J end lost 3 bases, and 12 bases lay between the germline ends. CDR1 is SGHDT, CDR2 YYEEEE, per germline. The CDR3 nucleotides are TGTGCCAGCAGCTTCCTGACAGGTCACTACGAGCAGTACTTC. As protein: CASSFLTGHYEQYF.

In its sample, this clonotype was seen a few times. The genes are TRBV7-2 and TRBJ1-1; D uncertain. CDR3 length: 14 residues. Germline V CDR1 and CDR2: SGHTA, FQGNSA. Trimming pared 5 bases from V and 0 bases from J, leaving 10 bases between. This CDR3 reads CASSPLGLNTEAFF. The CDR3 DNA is TGTGCCAGCAGCCCTTTAGGTCTGAACACTGAAGCTTTCTTT.

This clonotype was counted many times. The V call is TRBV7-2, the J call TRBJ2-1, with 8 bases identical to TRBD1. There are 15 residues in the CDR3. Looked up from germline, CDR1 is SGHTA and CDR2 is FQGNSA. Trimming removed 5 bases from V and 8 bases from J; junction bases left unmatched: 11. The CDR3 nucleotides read TGTGCCAGCAGCCAGATTTCAGGGGGCTGGGATGAGCAGTTCTTC. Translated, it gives CASSQISGGWDEQFF.

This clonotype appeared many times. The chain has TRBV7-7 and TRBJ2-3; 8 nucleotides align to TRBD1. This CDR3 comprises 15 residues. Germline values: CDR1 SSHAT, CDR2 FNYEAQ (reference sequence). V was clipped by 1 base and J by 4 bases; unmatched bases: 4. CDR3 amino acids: CASSLGPGGPDTQYF. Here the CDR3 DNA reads TGTGCCAGCAGCTTAGGGCCAGGGGGCCCAGATACGCAGTATTTT.

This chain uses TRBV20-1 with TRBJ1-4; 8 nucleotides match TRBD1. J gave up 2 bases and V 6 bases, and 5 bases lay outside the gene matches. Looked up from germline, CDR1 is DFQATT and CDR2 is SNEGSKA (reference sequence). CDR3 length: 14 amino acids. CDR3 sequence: CSAQDRVTNEKLFF. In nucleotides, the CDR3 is TGCAGTGCGCAGGACAGGGTGACTAATGAAAAACTGTTTTTT.

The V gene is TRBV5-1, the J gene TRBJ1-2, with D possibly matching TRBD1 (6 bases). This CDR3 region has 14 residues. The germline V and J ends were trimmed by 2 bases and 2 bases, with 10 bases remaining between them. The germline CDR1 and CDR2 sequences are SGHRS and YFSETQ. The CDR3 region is CASSFLGQNYGYTF. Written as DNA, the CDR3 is TGCGCCAGCAGCTTCCTCGGACAGAACTATGGCTACACCTTC.

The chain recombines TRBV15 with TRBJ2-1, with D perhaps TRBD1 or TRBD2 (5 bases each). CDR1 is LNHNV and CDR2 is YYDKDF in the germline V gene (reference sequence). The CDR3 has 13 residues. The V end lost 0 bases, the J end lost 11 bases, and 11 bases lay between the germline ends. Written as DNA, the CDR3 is TGTGCCACCAGCAGAGACCCTCGGGGACAGCAGTTCTTC. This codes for CATSRDPRGQQFF.

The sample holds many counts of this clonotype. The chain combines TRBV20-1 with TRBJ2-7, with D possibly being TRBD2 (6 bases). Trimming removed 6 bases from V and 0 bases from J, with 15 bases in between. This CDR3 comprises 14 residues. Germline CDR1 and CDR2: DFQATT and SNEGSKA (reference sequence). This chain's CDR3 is CSAGLSFGSYEQYF. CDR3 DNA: TGCAGTGCCGGACTATCTTTTGGCTCCTACGAGCAGTACTTC.

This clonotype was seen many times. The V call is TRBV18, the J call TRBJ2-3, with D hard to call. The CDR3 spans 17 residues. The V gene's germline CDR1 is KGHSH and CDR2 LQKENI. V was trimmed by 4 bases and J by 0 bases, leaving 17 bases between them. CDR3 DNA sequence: TGTGCCAGCTCACAAGAGGACGGGCCCCCTAGCACAGATACGCAGTATTTT. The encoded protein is CASSQEDGPPSTDTQYF.

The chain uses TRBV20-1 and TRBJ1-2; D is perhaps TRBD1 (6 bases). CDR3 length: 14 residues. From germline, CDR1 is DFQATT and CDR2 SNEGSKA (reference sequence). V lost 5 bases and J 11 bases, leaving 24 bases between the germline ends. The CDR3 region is CSAGAGTIFSGYTF. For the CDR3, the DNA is TGCAGTGCTGGTGCCGGGACAATCTTTTCAGGTTACACCTTC.

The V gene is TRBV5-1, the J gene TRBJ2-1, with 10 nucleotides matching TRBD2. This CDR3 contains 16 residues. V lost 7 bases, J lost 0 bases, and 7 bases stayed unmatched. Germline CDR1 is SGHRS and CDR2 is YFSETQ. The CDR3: CASASGSRNSYNEQFF. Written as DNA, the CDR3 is TGCGCCAGCGCTAGCGGGAGCCGTAACTCCTACAATGAGCAGTTCTTC. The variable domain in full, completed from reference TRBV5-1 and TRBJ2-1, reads KAGVTQTPRYLIKTRGQQVTLSCSPISGHRSVSWYQQTPGQGLQFLFEYFSETQRNKGNFPGRFSGRQFSNSRSEMNVSTLELGDSALYLCASASGSRNSYNEQFFGPGTRLTVL.